This T cell receptor beta chain stems from a study of blood T cell repertoires in COVID-19. Across the whole study: The samples span acute and convalescent COVID-19 from the United States, Italy and Spain.

The data were produced by immunoSEQ multiplex PCR, yet TCRdb's version contains in-frame clones alone and is incomplete. The repertoire includes about 32,000 clones, about 86% of them detected once, and more than 5.5% sits in the top ten. Germline CDR1 is LNHDA and CDR2 is SQIVND (reference sequence). V lost 9 bases, J lost 2 bases, and 12 bases lay in between. CDR3 length equals 13 residues. The V and J genes are TRBV19 and TRBJ2-3; D unclear. The TCR comes from an elderly woman with active or convalescent COVID-19. Sequenced sample: peripheral blood. The CDR3 region has the DNA TGTGCCAGCCGCGCCGGGTTCACAGATACGCAGTATTTT. Amino acids: CASRAGFTDTQYF.